Sequencing of this TCR beta chain was carried out in a study of T-cell memory formation after mild COVID-19 listed by TCRdb under 2021. In terms of the full investigation: TCR sequence clusters from the two donors were found to be largely donor specific. Longitudinal TCRalpha and TCRbeta repertoire sequencing tracked T-cell clones expanding and contracting after mild COVID-19 in a couple of donors. The cohort comprised two young, previously healthy adult volunteers, one female and one male. The study at large found these results: Some responding clones were detected in pre-infection memory, which suggested that pre-existing cross-reactive memory T cells had joined the SARS-CoV-2 response. Clones that contracted from day 15 to 85 showed balanced CD4/CD8 phenotypes, whereas a second wave of clones that expanded from day 15 to 37 leaned towards CD4+. Contracting CD4+ clones were located mainly in the CM and EM memory subsets, whereas CD8+ clones were found to be enriched in EMRA. Only two mild cases were covered in the study, and larger cohorts including severe cases with pre-infection samples were considered necessary. Whether the second-wave clones peaking on day 37 were SARS-CoV-2 specific was not confirmed.

Points on this clonotype: The antigen it recognizes is unknown. The input lacks base qualities; no much larger clone sits a single base away.

V is shortened by 4 bases, J by 8 bases, and the region joining them spans 14 bases. The CDR3 runs 13 amino acids, cysteine and phenylalanine included. The only DNA kept is the CDR3, 39 bases in frame from the first base. These reads were obtained on an Illumina NovaSeq 6000. Using 5'RACE with constant-segment primers, TCRalpha and TCRbeta cDNA libraries were constructed, with sample barcodes and unique molecular identifiers added in the process. Trizol reagent was used to extract RNA from every sample. Amplification of the libraries took two PCR steps, and the second step added a second sample barcode plus Illumina TruSeq adapters. Sequencing of the libraries was done on an Illumina NovaSeq, producing 2 x 150 bp paired-end reads. The published analysis was carried out like this. Demultiplexing of reads and collapsing into UMI-guided consensus sequences were performed with migec v1.2.7. Using mixcr v2.1.11, the UMI consensuses were aligned to TRA and TRB V and J templates and assembled into clonotypes. Clonotypes were classified as expanded or contracted when called significant by both edgeR and NoisET, with noise models trained on biological replicates. For edgeR calls, a false discovery rate-adjusted p below 0.01 and a log2 fold-change threshold of 1 were applied. As an exploratory analysis of dynamics, PCA with hierarchical clustering was applied to max-normalized trajectories of the 1000 most abundant clonotypes. The CD4 or CD8 phenotype of responding clones was assigned using the separately sequenced CD4+ and CD8+ repertoires. TCRdb handled the public reads itself, with Q25 trimming in fastp and clone calling in MiXCR, and kept productive beta chains. One record per CDR3 amino acid sequence lists the most common genes and DNA. It is TCRdb's table, rather than the study itself, that gives the V and J calls and clone size. The sample records under 300,000 distinct CDR3 sequences, 8% to 10% of which are singletons. The ten top clones hold around a fifth of the sample.

Ficoll-Paque density gradient centrifugation was used to isolate PBMCs. This receptor chain uses TRBV12-3 or TRBV12-4 and TRBJ1-2, with the D gene too uncertain to name. Sequenced: PBMCs or a T cell subset sorted from them (not recorded which). This receptor was obtained from a man between 18 and 35 years old who had mild COVID-19 (a few samples of this study predate the infection). The sample titles of this study are shuffled in the database, so cell type and time point are left out; the donor was told from shared clones. CDR3 protein: CASSYGPIGGYTF. The DNA sequence follows: TGTGCCAGCAGTTACGGACCTATTGGGGGCTACACCTTC.